This is a list of T cell receptor beta chains from one sample in a study of response to subunit inactivated influenza vaccine. A single record per CDR3 protein comes from TCRdb applying MiXCR to the RT-PCR reads. The sample holds more than 500,000 distinct CDR3 sequences, around 10% seen once. These data were also filed under a second study, of T cells expressing NK-cell markers.

The sample was PBMCs from blood, taken on the day of vaccination. The receptors shown here come from a middle-aged man who received an inactivated influenza vaccine. CDR3s include the opening cysteine and the closing phenylalanine or tryptophan.

TRBJ2-3 | TRBV4-2 | CASSLAGGLTDTQYF
TRBJ2-2 | TRBV15 | CATSRVTPGAGELFF
TRBJ2-1 | TRBV5-1 | CASSLEQAEQFF
TRBJ2-5 | TRBV3-1 | CASSPHSGNGVTQYF
TRBJ1-5 | TRBV6-2/TRBV6-3 | CASSYSFGQRRNQPQHF
TRBJ2-3 | TRBV20-1 | CSARGLAGVATDTQYF
TRBJ1-2 | TRBV7-2 | CASSIDRIRGYTF
TRBJ2-1 | TRBV12-3/TRBV12-4 | CASNPGGSSSYNEQFF
TRBJ2-1 | TRBV20-1 | CSSSLGTATDEQFF
TRBJ2-1 | TRBV12-3/TRBV12-4 | CASSTSDSYNEQFF
TRBJ2-2 | TRBV5-1 | CASSLMGLGNTGELFF
TRBJ2-7 | TRBV7-2 | CASSLGRLAGAGEQYF
TRBJ2-1 | TRBV12-3/TRBV12-4 | CASRRLAAYNEQFF
TRBJ2-1 | TRBV20-1 | CSARLAVRNEQFF
TRBJ2-5 | TRBV25-1 | CASSELSRETQYF
TRBJ2-5 | TRBV28 | CASSLGAPTKEETQYF
TRBJ2-7 | TRBV6-5 | CASGNFAGSSSYEQYF
TRBJ1-5 | TRBV28 | CASIPRTGAVSNQPQHF
TRBJ2-1 | TRBV19 | CASSLYRGDRKYNEQFF
TRBJ1-6 | TRBV5-1 | CASRPDRGYSPLHF
TRBJ1-5 | TRBV6-1 | CASSETGQGHQPQHF
TRBJ2-3 | TRBV4-1 | CASSQAQVRGGLADTQYF
TRBJ2-3 | TRBV18 | CASSPAGSGSPDTQYF
TRBJ1-4 | TRBV5-1 | CASRPKGAGDGKLFF
TRBJ2-3 | TRBV28 | CASSLVGYRTDTQYF
TRBJ1-4 | TRBV28 | CASSLWKSSTNEKLFF
TRBJ2-1 | TRBV6-6 | CASSSSQGARQFF
TRBJ1-2 | TRBV12-3/TRBV12-4 | CATSTLGQIENYGYTF
TRBJ2-2 | TRBV3-1 | CASSQAPGELFF
TRBJ2-5 | TRBV14 | CASSQAKSQETQYF
TRBJ1-4 | TRBV5-1 | CASSPDGTTNEKLFF
TRBJ1-5 | TRBV12-3/TRBV12-4 | CASSFHRGGQPQHF
TRBJ2-1 | TRBV4-3 | CASSQVTGGSGVNEQFF
TRBJ2-2 | TRBV18 | CASSPPGTGLALSNTGELFF
TRBJ2-1 | TRBV18 | CASSPSRGTNEQFF
TRBJ2-1 | TRBV6-1 | CASSRRDRVSREQFF
TRBJ2-7 | TRBV4-1 | CASSQTGTSGTEEYF
TRBJ1-4 | TRBV3-1 | CASSPRGGSAHDEKLFF
TRBJ2-7 | TRBV7-2 | CASSYRAREQYF
TRBJ2-3 | TRBV4-1 | CASSQEVPHGTDTQYF
TRBJ1-4 | TRBV10-3 | CAISESLRSNEKLFF
TRBJ2-5 | TRBV6-2/TRBV6-3 | CASSYPESGETQYF
TRBJ2-7 | TRBV18 | CASSALEVGEQYF
TRBJ2-7 | TRBV27 | CASSSEGLGDEQYF
TRBJ2-3 | TRBV11-1 | CASSLRGRGGTKSDTQYF
TRBJ2-2 | TRBV11-2 | CASSLQGGLASITGELFF
TRBJ2-5 | TRBV12-3/TRBV12-4 | CASTTGLAGGKYQETQYF
TRBJ2-5 | TRBV12-3/TRBV12-4 | CASSDTRGVKTQYF
TRBJ2-3 | TRBV29-1 | CSVYPAKAGANTDTQYF
TRBJ1-5 | TRBV28 | CASSRYRGSNQPQHF
TRBJ2-2 | TRBV4-1 | CASSQGLAGTGELFF
TRBJ2-3 | TRBV10-2 | CAAGTQYF
TRBJ1-2 | TRBV10-3 | CATRTGEAYGYTF
- | TRBV5-1 | CASSLVFGTGFREQYF